Listed below are T cell receptor beta chains from one sample, sequenced in a study of cytomegalovirus exposure and HLA in healthy donors. Produced via immunoSEQ multiplex PCR; TCRdb's table is partial and in-frame only. The table includes 200,000 to 250,000 clones, about 88% detected once. Sequencing used PBMCs. The receptors shown here come from a girl aged 2-15 years in good health and CMV-seronegative. The CDR3 runs from the conserved cysteine through the conserved F or W. The order of the fields is clone size, J gene, V gene, D gene, CDR3 protein, CDR3 DNA. A D gene is named only where the DNA matches it firmly. Clone size appears in some rows only: once, few, many, or a class for an expanded clone.

size: .; J: TRBJ2-1; V: TRBV10-3; D: .; CDR3: CAIRVSPTRQQFF; DNA: TGTGCCATCAGGGTTAGTCCGACAAGGCAGCAGTTCTTC
size: .; J: TRBJ1-1; V: TRBV6-1; D: TRBD1; CDR3: CASSLGQVNTEAFF; DNA: TGTGCCAGCAGCCTCGGACAGGTCAACACTGAAGCTTTCTTT
size: .; J: TRBJ2-3; V: TRBV2; D: TRBD2; CDR3: CASSGRTSGGADTQYF; DNA: TGTGCCAGCAGTGGAAGAACTAGCGGGGGCGCAGATACGCAGTATTTT
size: once; J: TRBJ1-6; V: TRBV25-1; D: .; CDR3: CASRDDRSSYNSPLHF; DNA: TGTGCCAGCAGGGACGACAGGAGCTCCTATAATTCACCCCTCCACTTT
size: .; J: TRBJ2-1; V: TRBV29-1; D: TRBD2; CDR3: CSAEGLAGDRGVYNEQFF; DNA: TGCAGCGCCGAGGGGCTAGCGGGAGACCGGGGGGTTTACAATGAGCAGTTCTTC
size: .; J: TRBJ2-3; V: TRBV7-6; D: .; CDR3: CASSPAASVTDTQYF; DNA: TGTGCCAGCAGCCCAGCGGCTAGCGTCACAGATACGCAGTATTTT
size: .; J: TRBJ2-5; V: TRBV2; D: TRBD2; CDR3: CASSVETSGRRTETQYF; DNA: TGTGCCAGCAGTGTAGAGACTAGCGGGAGGCGTACGGAGACCCAGTACTTC
size: .; J: TRBJ1-2; V: TRBV7-3; D: .; CDR3: CASSLLTGQGYTF; DNA: TGTGCCAGCAGCCTCCTCACAGGGCAAGGCTACACCTTC
size: .; J: TRBJ1-2; V: TRBV6-1; D: .; CDR3: CASSEDLDSLVFPYGYTF; DNA: TGTGCCAGCAGTGAAGATCTGGACAGCCTAGTATTCCCCTATGGCTACACCTTC
size: .; J: TRBJ1-6; V: TRBV30; D: .; CDR3: CAWSVRDSDSPLHF; DNA: TGTGCCTGGAGTGTACGCGACAGCGATTCACCCCTCCACTTT
size: once; J: TRBJ1-4; V: TRBV6-6; D: .; CDR3: CASSYREKLFF; DNA: TGTGCCAGCAGTTACCGTGAAAAACTGTTTTTT
size: .; J: TRBJ1-2; V: TRBV29-1; D: .; CDR3: CSVETATSIYGYTF; DNA: TGCAGCGTTGAGACAGCCACATCTATATATGGCTACACCTTC
size: .; J: TRBJ2-7; V: TRBV5-1; D: .; CDR3: CASSFDRLSSYEQYF; DNA: TGCGCCAGCAGCTTCGACAGGCTCAGCTCCTACGAGCAGTACTTC
size: .; J: TRBJ2-1; V: TRBV5-6; D: .; CDR3: CASSPPQGHRGDEEQFF; DNA: TGTGCCAGCAGCCCACCACAGGGACATCGGGGGGATGAAGAGCAGTTCTTC
size: .; J: TRBJ2-1; V: TRBV27; D: .; CDR3: CASSLMSGANEQFF; DNA: TGTGCCAGCAGTTTAATGAGCGGCGCTAATGAGCAGTTCTTC
size: .; J: TRBJ1-2; V: TRBV30; D: TRBD1; CDR3: CASRSQGSYGYTF; DNA: TGTGCCTCACGCTCACAGGGGAGCTATGGCTACACCTTC
size: .; J: TRBJ2-5; V: TRBV5-1; D: .; CDR3: CASSMGGKPAETQYF; DNA: TGCGCCAGCAGTATGGGCGGGAAACCTGCGGAGACCCAGTACTTC
size: .; J: TRBJ1-1; V: TRBV2; D: .; CDR3: CASSESPFPGREAFF; DNA: TGTGCCAGCAGTGAAAGTCCTTTCCCTGGGAGGGAAGCTTTCTTT
size: .; J: TRBJ2-7; V: TRBV28; D: .; CDR3: CASTRVPGEQYF; DNA: TGTGCCAGCACCAGAGTCCCGGGAGAGCAGTACTTC
size: .; J: TRBJ2-7; V: TRBV4-1; D: TRBD2; CDR3: CASSQDASGLYEQYF; DNA: TGCGCCAGCAGCCAAGACGCTAGCGGCCTGTACGAGCAGTACTTC
size: .; J: TRBJ1-1; V: TRBV5-1; D: .; CDR3: CASRRWTASNTEAFF; DNA: TGCGCCAGCAGAAGATGGACAGCCTCGAACACTGAAGCTTTCTTT
size: .; J: TRBJ2-3; V: TRBV5-1; D: TRBD1; CDR3: CASSLGDRGTDTQYF; DNA: TGCGCCAGCAGCTTGGGAGACAGGGGAACAGATACGCAGTATTTT
size: .; J: TRBJ2-3; V: TRBV2; D: TRBD2; CDR3: CASSVVSTSGVSTDTQYF; DNA: TGTGCCAGCAGTGTTGTTAGTACTAGCGGGGTTAGCACAGATACGCAGTATTTT
size: .; J: TRBJ2-3; V: TRBV7-8; D: .; CDR3: CASSLGLGDTQYF; DNA: TGTGCCAGCAGCTTAGGACTTGGAGATACGCAGTATTTT
size: .; J: TRBJ1-2; V: TRBV28; D: TRBD1; CDR3: CAIRQGRGYGYTF; DNA: TGTGCCATCAGACAGGGTCGTGGCTATGGCTACACCTTC
size: .; J: TRBJ1-1; V: TRBV11-2; D: TRBD1; CDR3: CASSPDRATEAFF; DNA: TGTGCCAGCAGCCCAGACAGGGCCACTGAAGCTTTCTTT
size: .; J: TRBJ1-1; V: TRBV11-2; D: .; CDR3: CASSPIQVPRTEAFF; DNA: TGTGCCAGCAGCCCCATTCAGGTACCTCGGACTGAAGCTTTCTTT